This TCR beta chain stems from a study of CD8+ T cells in alopecia areata. Study summary: Each of the treated patients was given oral tofacitinib, 5 to 10 mg twice daily, for moderate-to-severe alopecia areata. Broader study findings: Tissue-resident alphabeta T cells belonging to normal skin likewise get sequenced within scalp specimens. The study found TCR sharing across patients less clear than in mice, possibly for HLA reasons.

Treatment described: oral pan-JAK inhibitor, 5-10 mg twice daily. A note on this clone: Its antigen remains unknown.

Once RNA had been extracted, it was reverse transcribed into cDNA to act as the sequencing template. Only in-frame clones appear in the TCRdb table, and some are missing; sequencing was by immunoSEQ multiplex PCR. Of about 100,000 clones detected, roughly 84% appear once; the ten largest clones hold roughly a quarter. CDR3 length: 13 amino acids. Trimming cost V 4 bases and J 5 bases; bases outside gene matches: 2. Germline V lookup: CDR1 SQVTM, CDR2 ANQGSEA. The receptor was isolated from a human donor with alopecia areata. Sequenced material: CD8+ T cells sorted from blood, taken at week 24, from a patient treated with tofacitinib. The chain carries TRBV29-1 and TRBJ2-2; 9 bases map to TRBD2. CDR3 sequence (DNA): TGCAGCGTTGCGACTAGCGGTACCGGGGAGCTGTTTTTT. This encodes CSVATSGTGELFF.